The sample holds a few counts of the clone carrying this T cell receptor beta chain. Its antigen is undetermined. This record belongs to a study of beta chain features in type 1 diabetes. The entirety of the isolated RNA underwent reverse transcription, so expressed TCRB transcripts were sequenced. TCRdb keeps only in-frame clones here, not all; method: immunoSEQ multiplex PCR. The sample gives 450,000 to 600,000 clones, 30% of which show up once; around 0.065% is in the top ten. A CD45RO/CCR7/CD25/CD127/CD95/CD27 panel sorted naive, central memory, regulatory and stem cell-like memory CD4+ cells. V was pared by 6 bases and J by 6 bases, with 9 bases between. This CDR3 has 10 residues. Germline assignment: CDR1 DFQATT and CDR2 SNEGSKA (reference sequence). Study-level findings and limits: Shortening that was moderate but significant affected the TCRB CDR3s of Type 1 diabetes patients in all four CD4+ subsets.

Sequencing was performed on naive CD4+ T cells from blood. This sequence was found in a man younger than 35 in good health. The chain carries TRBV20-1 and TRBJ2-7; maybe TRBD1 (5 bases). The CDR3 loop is CSAPRGEQYF. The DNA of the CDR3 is TGCAGTGCCCCTAGGGGCGAGCAGTACTTC.